The clone carrying this T cell receptor (beta chain) is categorized as large. Its antigen is currently unknown. This beta chain appears as a stray read in a library generated for alpha chains; its size is not informative. This specimen comes from a study of spatial heterogeneity in lung cancer. As for the study in general: Bulk RNA-seq from matched material yielded a T cell module score that correlated strongly with TCR transcript counts in tumor regions. Whole-study results and caveats: Tumoral mutation counts were tracked by counts of expanded intratumoral alpha and beta TCRs.

Each TCR cDNA molecule carried a unique molecular identifier. TCRdb reanalysed the 5' RACE reads using MiXCR and keeps one entry per CDR3 protein. This table has about 3,700 distinct CDR3 sequences, roughly 30% appearing once. Described time point: sample taken at primary tumor resection. CDR1 and CDR2 (germline): SEHNR, FQNEAQ (reference sequence). There are 13 residues in the CDR3. V gave up 5 bases and J gave up 2 bases; unmatched junction bases: 3. The origin of this receptor is a male donor with early-stage non-small cell lung cancer. The specimen was lung tumor tissue, collected at surgery. The rearrangement joins TRBV7-9 to TRBJ2-7, with 7 bases identical to TRBD2. CDR3 region: CASSGTTPYEQYF. Here the CDR3 DNA reads TGTGCCAGCAGCGGGACTACTCCCTACGAGCAGTACTTC.